The subject of this entry is one TCR beta chain. Its specificity is unknown. TCRdb reprocessed the 5' RACE reads, keeping one entry per CDR3 protein, no DNA. Here the sample table reports about 390,000 distinct CDR3 sequences. This entry belongs to a study of T cells expressing NK-cell markers. Regarding the study as a whole: These same clonotypes (in several donors) also led the CD3+CD56-NKG2C+ fraction.

Per the germline V gene, CDR1 is MGHRA and CDR2 is YSYEKL. The CDR3 is made up of 17 amino acids. Material for sequencing was blood T cells: a sorted CD56 or NKG2C T cell subset, CD4+ or CD8+ T cells, or bulk PBMC T cells (not recorded which). This receptor was obtained from a woman in her fifties or sixties in good health. The rearrangement joins TRBV4-1 to TRBJ2-6; TCRdb indicates TRBD1, and absent DNA this call remains unverified. This chain's CDR3 is CASSQGTGGFGANVLTF.